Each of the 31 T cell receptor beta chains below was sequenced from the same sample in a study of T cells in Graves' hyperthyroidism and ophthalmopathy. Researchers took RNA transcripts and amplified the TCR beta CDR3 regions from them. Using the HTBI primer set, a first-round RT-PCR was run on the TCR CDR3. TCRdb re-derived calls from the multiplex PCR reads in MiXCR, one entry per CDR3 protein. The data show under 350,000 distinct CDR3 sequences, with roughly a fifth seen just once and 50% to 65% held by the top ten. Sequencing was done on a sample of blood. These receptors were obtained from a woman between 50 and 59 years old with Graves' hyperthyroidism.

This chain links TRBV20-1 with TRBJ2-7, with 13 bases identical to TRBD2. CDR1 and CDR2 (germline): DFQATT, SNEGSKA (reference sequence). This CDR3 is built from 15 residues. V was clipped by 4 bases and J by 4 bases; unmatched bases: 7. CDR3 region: CSATRTSGGDYEQYF. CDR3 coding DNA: TGCAGTGCTACTCGGACTAGCGGGGGTGATTACGAGCAGTACTTC.

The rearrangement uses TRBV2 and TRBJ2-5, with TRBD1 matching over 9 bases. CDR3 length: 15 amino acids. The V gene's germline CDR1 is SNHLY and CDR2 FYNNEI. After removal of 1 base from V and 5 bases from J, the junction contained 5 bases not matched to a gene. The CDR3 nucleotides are TGTGCCAGCAGTGAAGGGGGACAGGGTTGGGAGACCCAGTACTTC. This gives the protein CASSEGGQGWETQYF.

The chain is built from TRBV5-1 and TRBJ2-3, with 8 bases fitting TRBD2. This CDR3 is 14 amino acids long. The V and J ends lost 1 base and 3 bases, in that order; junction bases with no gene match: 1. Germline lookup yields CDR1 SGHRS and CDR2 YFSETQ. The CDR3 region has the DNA TGCGCCAGCAGCTTGCCTAGCGGGACAGATACGCAGTATTTT. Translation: CASSLPSGTDTQYF.

The CDR3 DNA is TGTGCCAGCAGTTTAGAAAGGAAGACCCAGTACTTC. Protein sequence: CASSLERKTQYF. The V and J genes are TRBV6-9 and TRBJ2-5; D is uncertain. CDR3 size: 12 residues. Trimming left V 4 bases short and J 6 bases short, with 9 bases between. The V gene's germline CDR1 is MNHGY and CDR2 SVAAGI.

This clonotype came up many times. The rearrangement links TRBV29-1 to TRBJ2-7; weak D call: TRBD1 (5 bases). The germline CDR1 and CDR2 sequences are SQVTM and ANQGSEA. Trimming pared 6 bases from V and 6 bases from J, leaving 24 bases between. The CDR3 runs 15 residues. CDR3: CSVLNQAGRESEQYF. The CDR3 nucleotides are TGCAGCGTCCTCAACCAGGCAGGGCGTGAAAGCGAGCAGTACTTC.

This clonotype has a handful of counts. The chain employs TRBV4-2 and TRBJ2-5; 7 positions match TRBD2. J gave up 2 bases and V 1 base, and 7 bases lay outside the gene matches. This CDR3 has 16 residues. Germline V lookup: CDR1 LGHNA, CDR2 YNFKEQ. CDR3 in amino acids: CASSQGGEGGQETQYF. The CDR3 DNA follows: TGTGCCAGCAGCCAAGGGGGGGAGGGTGGACAAGAGACCCAGTACTTC.

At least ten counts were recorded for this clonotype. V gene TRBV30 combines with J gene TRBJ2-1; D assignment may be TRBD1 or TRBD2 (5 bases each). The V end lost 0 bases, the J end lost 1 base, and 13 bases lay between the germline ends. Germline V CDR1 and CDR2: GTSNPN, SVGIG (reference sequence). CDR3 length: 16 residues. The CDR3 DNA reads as TGTGCCTGGAGTGTGGGACCGAGCCCTTCCTACAATGAGCAGTTCTTC. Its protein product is CAWSVGPSPSYNEQFF.

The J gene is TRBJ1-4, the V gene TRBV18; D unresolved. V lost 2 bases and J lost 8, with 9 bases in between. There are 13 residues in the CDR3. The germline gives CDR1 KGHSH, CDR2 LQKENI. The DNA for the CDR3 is TGTGCCAGCTCACCAGGGGAGGACGAAAAACTGTTTTTT. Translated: CASSPGEDEKLFF.

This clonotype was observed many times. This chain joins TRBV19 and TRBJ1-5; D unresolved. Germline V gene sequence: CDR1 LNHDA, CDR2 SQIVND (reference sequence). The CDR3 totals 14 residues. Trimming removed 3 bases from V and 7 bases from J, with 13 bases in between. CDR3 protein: CASSISGLRQPQHF. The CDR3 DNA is TGTGCCAGTAGTATCTCAGGCTTGCGACAGCCCCAGCATTTT.

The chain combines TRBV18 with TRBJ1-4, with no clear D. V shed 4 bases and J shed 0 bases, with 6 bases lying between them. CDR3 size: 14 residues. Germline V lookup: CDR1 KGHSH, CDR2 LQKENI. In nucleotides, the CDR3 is TGTGCCAGCTCACGAGACGCAACTAATGAAAAACTGTTTTTT. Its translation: CASSRDATNEKLFF.

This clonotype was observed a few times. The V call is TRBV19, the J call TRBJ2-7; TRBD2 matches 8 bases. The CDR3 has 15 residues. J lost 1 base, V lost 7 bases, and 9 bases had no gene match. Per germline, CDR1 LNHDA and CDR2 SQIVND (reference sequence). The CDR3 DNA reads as TGTGCCAGTACTCCAACTAGCGGTGGTTCCTACGAGCAGTACTTC. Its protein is CASTPTSGGSYEQYF.

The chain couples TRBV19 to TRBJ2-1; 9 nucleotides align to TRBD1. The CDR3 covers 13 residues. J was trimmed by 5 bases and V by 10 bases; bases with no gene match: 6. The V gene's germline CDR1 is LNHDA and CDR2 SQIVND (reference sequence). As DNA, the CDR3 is TGTGCCACCGCGGGACAGGGCCACAATGAGCAGTTCTTC. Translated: CATAGQGHNEQFF.

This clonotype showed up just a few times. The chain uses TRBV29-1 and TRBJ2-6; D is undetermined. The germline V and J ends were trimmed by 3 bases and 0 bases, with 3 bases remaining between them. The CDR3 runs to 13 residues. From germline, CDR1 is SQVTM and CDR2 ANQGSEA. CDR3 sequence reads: CSVDSSGANVLTF. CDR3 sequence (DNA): TGCAGCGTTGACAGCTCTGGGGCCAACGTCCTGACTTTC.

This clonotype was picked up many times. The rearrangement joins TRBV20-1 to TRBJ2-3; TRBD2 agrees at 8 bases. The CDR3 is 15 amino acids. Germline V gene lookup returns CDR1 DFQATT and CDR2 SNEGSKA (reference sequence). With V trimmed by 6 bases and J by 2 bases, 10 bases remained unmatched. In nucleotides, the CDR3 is TGCAGTGCCCCTCCGCTAGCGGGTATCACAGATACGCAGTATTTT. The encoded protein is CSAPPLAGITDTQYF.

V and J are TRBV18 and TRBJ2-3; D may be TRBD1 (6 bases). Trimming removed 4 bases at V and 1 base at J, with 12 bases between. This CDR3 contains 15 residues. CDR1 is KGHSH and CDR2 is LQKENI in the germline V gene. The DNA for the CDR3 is TGTGCCAGCTCACGGACAGTTGATGGCACAGATACGCAGTATTTT. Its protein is CASSRTVDGTDTQYF.

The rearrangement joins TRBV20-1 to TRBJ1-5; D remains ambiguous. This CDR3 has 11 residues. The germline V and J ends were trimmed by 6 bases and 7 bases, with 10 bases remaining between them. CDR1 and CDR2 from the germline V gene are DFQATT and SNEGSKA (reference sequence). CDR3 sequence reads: CSASEGQPQHF. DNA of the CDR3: TGCAGTGCCTCCGAAGGGCAGCCCCAGCATTTT.

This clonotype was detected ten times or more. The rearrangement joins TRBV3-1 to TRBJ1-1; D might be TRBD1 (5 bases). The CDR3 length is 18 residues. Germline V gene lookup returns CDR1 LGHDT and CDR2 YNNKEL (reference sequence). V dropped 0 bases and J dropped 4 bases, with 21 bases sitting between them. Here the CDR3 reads CASSQDREQGPLRTEAFF. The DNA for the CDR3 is TGTGCCAGCAGCCAAGATCGAGAGCAGGGACCACTTCGCACTGAAGCTTTCTTT.

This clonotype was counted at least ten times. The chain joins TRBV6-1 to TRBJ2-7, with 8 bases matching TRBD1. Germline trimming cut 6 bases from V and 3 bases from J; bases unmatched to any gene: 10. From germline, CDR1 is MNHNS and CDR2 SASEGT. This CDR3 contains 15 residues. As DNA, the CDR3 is TGTGCCAGCAGCAGTGGGGGAACAGGGGGCTACGAGCAGTACTTC. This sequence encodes CASSSGGTGGYEQYF.

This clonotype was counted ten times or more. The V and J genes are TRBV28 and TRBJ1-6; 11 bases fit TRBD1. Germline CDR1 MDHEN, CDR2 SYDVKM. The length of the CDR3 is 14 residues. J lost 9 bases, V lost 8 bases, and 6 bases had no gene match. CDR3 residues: CASGSDRGLSPLHF. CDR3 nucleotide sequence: TGTGCCAGCGGATCGGACAGGGGGCTTTCACCCCTCCACTTT.

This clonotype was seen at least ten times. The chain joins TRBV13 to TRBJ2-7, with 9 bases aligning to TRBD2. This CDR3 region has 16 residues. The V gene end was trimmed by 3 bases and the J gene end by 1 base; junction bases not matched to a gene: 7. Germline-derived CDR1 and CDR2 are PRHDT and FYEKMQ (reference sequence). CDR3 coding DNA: TGTGCCAGCAGCTTCCCAACTAGCGGGCAATCCTACGAGCAGTACTTC. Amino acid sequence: CASSFPTSGQSYEQYF. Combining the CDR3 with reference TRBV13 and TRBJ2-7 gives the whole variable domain AAGVIQSPRHLIKEKRETATLKCYPIPRHDTVYWYQQGPGQDPQFLISFYEKMQSDKGSIPDRFSAQQFSDYHSELNMSSLELGDSALYFCASSFPTSGQSYEQYFGPGTRLTVT.

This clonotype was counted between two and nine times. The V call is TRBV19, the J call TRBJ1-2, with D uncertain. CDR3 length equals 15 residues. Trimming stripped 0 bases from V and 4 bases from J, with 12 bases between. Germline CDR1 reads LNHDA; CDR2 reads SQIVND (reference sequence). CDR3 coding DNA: TGTGCCAGTAGTATAGACGTTTTCAATATCTATGGCTACACCTTC. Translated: CASSIDVFNIYGYTF. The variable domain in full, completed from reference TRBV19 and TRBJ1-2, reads DGGITQSPKYLFRKEGQNVTLSCEQNLNHDAMYWYRQDPGQGLRLIYYSQIVNDFQKGDIAEGYSVSREKKESFPLTVTSAQKNPTAFYLCASSIDVFNIYGYTFGSGTRLTVV.

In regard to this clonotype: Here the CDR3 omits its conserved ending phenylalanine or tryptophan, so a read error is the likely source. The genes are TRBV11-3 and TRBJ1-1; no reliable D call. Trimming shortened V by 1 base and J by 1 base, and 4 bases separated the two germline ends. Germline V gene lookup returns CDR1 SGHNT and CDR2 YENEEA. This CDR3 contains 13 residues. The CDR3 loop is CASSLGSNTEAFL. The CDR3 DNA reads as TGTGCCAGCAGCTTAGGTTCGAACACTGAAGCTTTCCTT.

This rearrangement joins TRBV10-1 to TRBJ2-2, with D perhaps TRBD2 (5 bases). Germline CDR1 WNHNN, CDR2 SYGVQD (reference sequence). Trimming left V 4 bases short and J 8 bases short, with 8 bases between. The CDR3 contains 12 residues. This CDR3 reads CASSGGWGELFF. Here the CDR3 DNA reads TGCGCCAGCAGTGGAGGGTGGGGGGAGCTGTTTTTT.

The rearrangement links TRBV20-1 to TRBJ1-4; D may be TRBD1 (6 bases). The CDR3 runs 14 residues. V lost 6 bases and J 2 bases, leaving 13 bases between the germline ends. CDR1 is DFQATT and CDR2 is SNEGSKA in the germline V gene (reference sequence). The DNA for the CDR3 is TGCAGTGCCCCCAGGACAGCCACTAATGAAAAACTGTTTTTT. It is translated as CSAPRTATNEKLFF.

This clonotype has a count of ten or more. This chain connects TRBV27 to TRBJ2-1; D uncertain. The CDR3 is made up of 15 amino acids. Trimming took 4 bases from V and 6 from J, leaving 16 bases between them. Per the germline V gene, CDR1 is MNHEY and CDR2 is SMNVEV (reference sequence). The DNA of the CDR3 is TGTGCCAGCAGTTCCTCCCCCTTCCTAACCAATGAGCAGTTCTTC. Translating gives CASSSSPFLTNEQFF.

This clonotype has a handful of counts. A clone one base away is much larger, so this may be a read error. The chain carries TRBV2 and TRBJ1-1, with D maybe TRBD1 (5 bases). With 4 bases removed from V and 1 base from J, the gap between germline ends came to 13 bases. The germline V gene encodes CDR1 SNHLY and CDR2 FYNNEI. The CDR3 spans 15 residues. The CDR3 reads CASSVGRVRNTEAFF. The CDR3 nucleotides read TGTGCCAGCAGTGTGGGCAGGGTCAGGAACACTGAAGCTTTCTTT.

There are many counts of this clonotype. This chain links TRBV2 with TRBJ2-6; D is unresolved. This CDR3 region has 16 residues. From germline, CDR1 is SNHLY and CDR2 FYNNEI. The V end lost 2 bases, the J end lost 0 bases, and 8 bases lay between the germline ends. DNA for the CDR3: TGTGCCAGCAGTGAAAACAGCCGCTCTGGGGCCAACGTCCTGACTTTC. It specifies CASSENSRSGANVLTF.

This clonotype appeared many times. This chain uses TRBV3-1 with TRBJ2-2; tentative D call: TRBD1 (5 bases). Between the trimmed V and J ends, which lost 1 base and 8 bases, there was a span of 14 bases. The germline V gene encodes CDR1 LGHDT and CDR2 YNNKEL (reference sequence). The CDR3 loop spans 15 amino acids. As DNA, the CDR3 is TGTGCCAGCAGCCAAGGCTCAGGGTATGAGGGGGAGCTGTTTTTT. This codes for CASSQGSGYEGELFF.

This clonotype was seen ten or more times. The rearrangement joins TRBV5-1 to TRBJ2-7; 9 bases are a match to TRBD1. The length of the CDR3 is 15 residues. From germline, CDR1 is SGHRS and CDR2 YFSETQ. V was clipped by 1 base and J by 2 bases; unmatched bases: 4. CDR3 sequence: CASSLTGQGPYEQYF. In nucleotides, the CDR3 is TGCGCCAGCAGCTTGACAGGACAGGGGCCCTACGAGCAGTACTTC.

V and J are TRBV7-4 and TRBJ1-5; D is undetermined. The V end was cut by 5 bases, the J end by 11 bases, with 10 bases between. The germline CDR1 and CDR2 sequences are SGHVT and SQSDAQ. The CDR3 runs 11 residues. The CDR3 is CASSPHQAQHF. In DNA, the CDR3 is TGTGCCAGCAGCCCCCACCAGGCCCAGCATTTT. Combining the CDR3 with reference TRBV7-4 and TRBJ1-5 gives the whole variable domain GAGVSQSPRYKVAKRGRDVALRCDSISGHVTLYWYRQTLGQGSEVLTYSQSDAQRDKSGRPSGRFSAERPERSVSTLKIQRTEQGDSAVYLCASSPHQAQHFGDGTRLSIL.

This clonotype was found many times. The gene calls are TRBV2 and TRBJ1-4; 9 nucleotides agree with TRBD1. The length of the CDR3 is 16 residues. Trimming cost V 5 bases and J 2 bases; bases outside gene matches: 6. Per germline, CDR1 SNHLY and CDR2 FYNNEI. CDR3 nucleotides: TGTGCCAGCAGTAAGACAGGGGGGGTCACTAATGAAAAACTGTTTTTT. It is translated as CASSKTGGVTNEKLFF. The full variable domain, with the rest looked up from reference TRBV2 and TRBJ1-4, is EPEVTQTPSHQVTQMGQEVILRCVPISNHLYFYWYRQILGQKVEFLVSFYNNEISEKSEIFDDQFSVERPDGSNFTLKIRSTKLEDSAMYFCASSKTGGVTNEKLFFGSGTQLSVL.